This T cell receptor beta chain was sequenced for a study of blood T cells in healthy people across ages. Study-wide points: When set beside aged donors, long-lived donors presented more naive CD4+ cells and higher diversity. For the donors, CMV status was unknown and possibly confounded expanded clonotype changes. With age, beta diversity per million T cells declined roughly linearly, significantly by 30 to 40. TCR beta diversity correlated strongly with naive T cell percentage.

Primed by a sample-barcoded 5' primer and a J-beta primer mix, a second PCR proceeded for roughly 7 to 11 cycles. Via MiXCR, TCRdb re-called the 5' RACE reads, giving one row per CDR3 protein. The data hold about 1 million distinct CDR3 sequences, with 40% to 55% observed a single time. Regarding this clonotype: Its antigen is still unknown.

The receptor comes from an older woman in good health. The sample was blood.

This chain's CDR3 is CASSAAGVGETQYF. The CDR3 DNA follows: TGCGCCAGCAGCGCAGCGGGAGTAGGAGAGACCCAGTACTTC. The chain employs TRBV5-1 and TRBJ2-5; TRBD2 matches at 8 bases. CDR1 is SGHRS, CDR2 YFSETQ, per germline. CDR3 length equals 14 residues. J lost 4 bases, V lost 4 bases, and 6 bases had no gene match.